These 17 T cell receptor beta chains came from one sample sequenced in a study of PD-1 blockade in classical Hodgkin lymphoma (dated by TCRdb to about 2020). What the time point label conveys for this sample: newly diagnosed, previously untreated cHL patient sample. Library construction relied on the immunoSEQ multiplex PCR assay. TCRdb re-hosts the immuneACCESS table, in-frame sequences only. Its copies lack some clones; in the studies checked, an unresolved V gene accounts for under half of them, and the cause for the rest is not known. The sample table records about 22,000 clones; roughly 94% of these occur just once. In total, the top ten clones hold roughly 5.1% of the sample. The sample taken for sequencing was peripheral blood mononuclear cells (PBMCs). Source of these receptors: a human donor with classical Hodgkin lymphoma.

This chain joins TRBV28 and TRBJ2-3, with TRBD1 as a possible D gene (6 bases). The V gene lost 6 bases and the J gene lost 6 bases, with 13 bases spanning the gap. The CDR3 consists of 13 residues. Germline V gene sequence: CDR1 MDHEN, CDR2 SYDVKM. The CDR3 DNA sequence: TGTGCCAGCAGGGGGACACGAGGGGATACGCAGTATTTT. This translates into CASRGTRGDTQYF.

CDR3 residues: CASSHPGTNVLTF. Here the CDR3 DNA reads TGTGCCAGCTCACATCCGGGGACGAACGTCCTGACTTTC. The chain is built from TRBV18 and TRBJ2-6, with D possibly called TRBD1 or TRBD2 (5 bases each). The length of the CDR3 is 13 residues. Germline V CDR1 and CDR2: KGHSH, LQKENI. Trimming removed 4 bases at V and 10 bases at J, with 11 bases between.

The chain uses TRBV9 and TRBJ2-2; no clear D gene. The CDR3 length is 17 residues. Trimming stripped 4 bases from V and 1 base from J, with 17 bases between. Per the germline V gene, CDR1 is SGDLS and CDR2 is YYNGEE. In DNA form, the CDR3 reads TGTGCCAGCAGCCCTCACGCACAAGGTTTGAACACCGGGGAGCTGTTTTTT. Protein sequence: CASSPHAQGLNTGELFF.

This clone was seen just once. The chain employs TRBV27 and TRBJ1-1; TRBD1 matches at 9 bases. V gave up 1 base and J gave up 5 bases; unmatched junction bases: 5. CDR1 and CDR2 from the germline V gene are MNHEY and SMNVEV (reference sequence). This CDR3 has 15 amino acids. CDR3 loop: CASSLWPTGGTEAFF. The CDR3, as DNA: TGTGCCAGCAGTTTATGGCCGACAGGGGGAACTGAAGCTTTCTTT.

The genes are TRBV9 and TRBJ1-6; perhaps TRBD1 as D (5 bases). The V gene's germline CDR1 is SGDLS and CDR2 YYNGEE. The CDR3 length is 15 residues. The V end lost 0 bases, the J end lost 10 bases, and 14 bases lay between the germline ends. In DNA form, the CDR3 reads TGTGCCAGCAGCGTAGAAGTGGGACCGGGGTCACCCCTCCACTTT. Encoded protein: CASSVEVGPGSPLHF.

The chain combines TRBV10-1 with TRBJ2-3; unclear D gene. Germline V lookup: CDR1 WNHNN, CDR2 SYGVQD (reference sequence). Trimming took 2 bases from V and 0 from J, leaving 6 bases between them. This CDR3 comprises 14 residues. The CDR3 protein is CASSEIRSTDTQYF. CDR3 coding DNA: TGCGCCAGCAGTGAGATCAGGAGCACAGATACGCAGTATTTT.

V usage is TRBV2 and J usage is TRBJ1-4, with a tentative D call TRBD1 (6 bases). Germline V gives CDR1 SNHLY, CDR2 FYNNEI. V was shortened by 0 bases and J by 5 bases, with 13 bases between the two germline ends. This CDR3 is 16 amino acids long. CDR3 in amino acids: CASSEAAGGANEKLFF. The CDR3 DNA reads TGTGCCAGCAGTGAAGCAGCTGGGGGGGCGAATGAAAAACTGTTTTTT.

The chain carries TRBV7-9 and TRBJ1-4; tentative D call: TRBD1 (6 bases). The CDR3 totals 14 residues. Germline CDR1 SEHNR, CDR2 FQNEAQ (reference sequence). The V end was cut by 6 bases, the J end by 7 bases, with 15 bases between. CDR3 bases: TGTGCCAGCAGTAGTCAGGGGATTGCTGAAAAACTGTTTTTT. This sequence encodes CASSSQGIAEKLFF.

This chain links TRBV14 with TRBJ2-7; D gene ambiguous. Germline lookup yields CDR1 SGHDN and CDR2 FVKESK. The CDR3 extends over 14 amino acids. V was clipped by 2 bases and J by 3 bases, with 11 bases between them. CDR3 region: CASSQNLGHYEQYF. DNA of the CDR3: TGTGCCAGCAGCCAAAACCTGGGTCACTACGAGCAGTACTTC.

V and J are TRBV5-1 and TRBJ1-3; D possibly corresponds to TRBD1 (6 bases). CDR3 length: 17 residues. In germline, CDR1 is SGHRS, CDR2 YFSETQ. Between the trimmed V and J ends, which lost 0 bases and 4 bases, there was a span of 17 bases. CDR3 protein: CASSLGYGTSGGNTIYF. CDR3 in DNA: TGCGCCAGCAGCTTGGGGTATGGGACATCCGGAGGAAACACCATATATTTT.

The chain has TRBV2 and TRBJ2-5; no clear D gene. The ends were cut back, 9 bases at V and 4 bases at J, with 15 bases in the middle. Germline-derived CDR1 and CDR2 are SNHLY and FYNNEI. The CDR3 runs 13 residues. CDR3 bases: TGTGCCAGAAGCACCGGGCCCCCAGAGACCCAGTACTTC. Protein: CARSTGPPETQYF.

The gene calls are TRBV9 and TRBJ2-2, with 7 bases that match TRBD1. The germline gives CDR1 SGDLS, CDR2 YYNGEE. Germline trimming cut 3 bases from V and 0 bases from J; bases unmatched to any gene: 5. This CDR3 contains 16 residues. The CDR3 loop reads CASSAWDSANTGELFF. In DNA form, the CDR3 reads TGTGCCAGCAGCGCCTGGGACAGCGCGAACACCGGGGAGCTGTTTTTT.

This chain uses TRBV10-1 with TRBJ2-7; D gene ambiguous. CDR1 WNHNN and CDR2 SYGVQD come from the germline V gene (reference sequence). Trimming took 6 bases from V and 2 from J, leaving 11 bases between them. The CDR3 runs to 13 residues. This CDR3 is CASSLDGTYEQYF. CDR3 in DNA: TGCGCCAGCAGCCTCGACGGTACCTACGAGCAGTACTTC.

CDR3 DNA sequence: TGTGCCAGCAGCTTCCAACGGACTAGCGGGGGCTCCTACGAGCAGTACTTC. This codes for CASSFQRTSGGSYEQYF. The V and J genes are TRBV7-2 and TRBJ2-7; 13 positions agree with TRBD2. This CDR3 is built from 17 residues. J gave up 0 bases and V 3 bases, and 5 bases lay outside the gene matches. The germline CDR1 and CDR2 sequences are SGHTA and FQGNSA.

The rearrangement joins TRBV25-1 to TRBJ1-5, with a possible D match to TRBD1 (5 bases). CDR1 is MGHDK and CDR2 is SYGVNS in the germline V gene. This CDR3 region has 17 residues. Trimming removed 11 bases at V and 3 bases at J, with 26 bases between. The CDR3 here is CADYKRGRDSYNQPQHF. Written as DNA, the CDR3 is TGTGCCGACTACAAGAGGGGAAGAGACAGTTACAATCAGCCCCAGCATTTT.

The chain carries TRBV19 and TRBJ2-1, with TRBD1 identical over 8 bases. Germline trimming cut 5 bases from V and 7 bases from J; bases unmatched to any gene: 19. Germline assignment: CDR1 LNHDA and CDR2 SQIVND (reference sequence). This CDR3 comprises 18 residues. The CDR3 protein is CASSQGVYDRGGVNEQFF. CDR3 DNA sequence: TGTGCCAGTAGTCAAGGGGTCTATGACAGGGGTGGCGTGAATGAGCAGTTCTTC.

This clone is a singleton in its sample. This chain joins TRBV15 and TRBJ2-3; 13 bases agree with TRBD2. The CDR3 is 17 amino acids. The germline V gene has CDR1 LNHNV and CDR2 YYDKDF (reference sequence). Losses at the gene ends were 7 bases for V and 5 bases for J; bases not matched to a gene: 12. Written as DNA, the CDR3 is TGTGCCACCACCGCCCCCCGACTAGCGGGGGGCAAAGATACGCAGTATTTT. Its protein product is CATTAPRLAGGKDTQYF.